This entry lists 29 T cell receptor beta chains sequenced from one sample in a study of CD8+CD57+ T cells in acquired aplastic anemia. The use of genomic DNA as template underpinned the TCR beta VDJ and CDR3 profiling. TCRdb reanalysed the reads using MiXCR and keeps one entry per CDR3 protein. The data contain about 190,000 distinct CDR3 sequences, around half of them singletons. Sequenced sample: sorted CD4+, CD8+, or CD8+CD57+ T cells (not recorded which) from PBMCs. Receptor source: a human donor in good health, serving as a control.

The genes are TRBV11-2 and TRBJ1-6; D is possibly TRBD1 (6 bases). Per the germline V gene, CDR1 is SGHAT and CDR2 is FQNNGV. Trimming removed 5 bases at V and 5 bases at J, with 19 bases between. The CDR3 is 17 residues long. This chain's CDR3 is CASSTTRDIYHNSPLHF. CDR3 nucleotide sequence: TGTGCCAGCAGCACTACCCGGGACATCTACCATAATTCACCCCTCCACTTT.

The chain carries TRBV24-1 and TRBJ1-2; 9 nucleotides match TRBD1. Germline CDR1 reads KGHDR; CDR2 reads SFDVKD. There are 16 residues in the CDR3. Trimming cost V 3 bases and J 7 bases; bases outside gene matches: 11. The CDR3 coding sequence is TGTGCCACCAGTGATCCGCCGGGACAGGGAATCGGTGGCTACACCTTC. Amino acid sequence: CATSDPPGQGIGGYTF.

CDR3 loop: CSASFSGAPYEQYF. CDR3 DNA: TGCAGTGCTAGTTTCAGTGGGGCCCCCTACGAGCAGTACTTC. The V gene is TRBV20-1, the J gene TRBJ2-7; tentative D call: TRBD1 (5 bases). The CDR3 extends over 14 amino acids. Looked up from germline, CDR1 is DFQATT and CDR2 is SNEGSKA (reference sequence). With 3 bases removed from V and 2 bases from J, the gap between germline ends came to 14 bases.

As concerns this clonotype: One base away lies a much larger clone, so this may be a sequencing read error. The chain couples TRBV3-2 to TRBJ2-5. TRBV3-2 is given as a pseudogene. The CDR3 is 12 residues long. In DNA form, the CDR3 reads TGTGCCAGCAGCCCAGGGTCGGGAGCCCAGTACTTC. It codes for CASSPGSGAQYF.

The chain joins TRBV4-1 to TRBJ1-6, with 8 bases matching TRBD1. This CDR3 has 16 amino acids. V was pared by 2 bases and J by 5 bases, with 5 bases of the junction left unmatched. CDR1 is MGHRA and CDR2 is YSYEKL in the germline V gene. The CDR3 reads CASSQTDRDDNSPLHF. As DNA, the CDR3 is TGCGCCAGCAGCCAAACGGACAGGGATGATAATTCACCCCTCCACTTT.

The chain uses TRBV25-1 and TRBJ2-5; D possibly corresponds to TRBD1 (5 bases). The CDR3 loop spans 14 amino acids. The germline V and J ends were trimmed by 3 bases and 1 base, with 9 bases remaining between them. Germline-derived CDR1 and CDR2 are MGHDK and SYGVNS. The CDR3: CASSDWGSQETQYF. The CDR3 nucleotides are TGTGCCAGCAGTGATTGGGGCAGCCAAGAGACCCAGTACTTC.

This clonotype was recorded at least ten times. DNA for the CDR3: TGTGCCACCAGTGATCCAGGGACAGGGGGCAACGGGGAGACCCAGTACTTC. It encodes CATSDPGTGGNGETQYF. The V call is TRBV24-1, the J call TRBJ2-5; 12 bases align to TRBD1. Germline V gives CDR1 KGHDR, CDR2 SFDVKD. J gave up 5 bases and V 3 bases, and 9 bases lay outside the gene matches. The CDR3 is made up of 17 amino acids.

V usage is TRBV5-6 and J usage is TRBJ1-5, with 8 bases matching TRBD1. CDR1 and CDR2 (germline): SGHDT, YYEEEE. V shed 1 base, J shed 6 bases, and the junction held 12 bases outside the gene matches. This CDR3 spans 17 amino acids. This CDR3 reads CASSLYPDRARGQPQHF. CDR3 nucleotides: TGTGCCAGCAGCTTGTACCCGGACAGGGCTCGGGGTCAGCCCCAGCATTTT.

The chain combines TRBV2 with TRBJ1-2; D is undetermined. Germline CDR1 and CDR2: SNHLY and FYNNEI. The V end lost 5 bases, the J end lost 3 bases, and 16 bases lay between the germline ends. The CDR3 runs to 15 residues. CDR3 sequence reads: CASSLRYVPHYGYTF. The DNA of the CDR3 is TGTGCCAGCAGTTTAAGGTACGTGCCCCACTATGGCTACACCTTC.

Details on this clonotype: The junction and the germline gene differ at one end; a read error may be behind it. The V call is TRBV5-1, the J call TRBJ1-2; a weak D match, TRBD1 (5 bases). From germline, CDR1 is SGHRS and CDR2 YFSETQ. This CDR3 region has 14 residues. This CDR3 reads CASETVGSNYGYTF. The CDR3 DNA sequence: TGTGCCAGCGAGACAGTGGGATCTAACTATGGCTACACCTTC.

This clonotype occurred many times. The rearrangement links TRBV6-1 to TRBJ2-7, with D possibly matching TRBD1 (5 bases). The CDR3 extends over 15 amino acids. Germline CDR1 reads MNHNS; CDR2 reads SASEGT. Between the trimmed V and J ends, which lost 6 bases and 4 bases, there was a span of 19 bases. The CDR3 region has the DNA TGTGCCAGCAGGCTCCGACAGCAGTCCCTATACGAGCAGTACTTC. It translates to CASRLRQQSLYEQYF.

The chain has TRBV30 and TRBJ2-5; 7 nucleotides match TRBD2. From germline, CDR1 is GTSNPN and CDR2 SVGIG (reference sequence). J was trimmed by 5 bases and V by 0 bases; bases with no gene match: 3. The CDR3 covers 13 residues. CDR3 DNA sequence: TGTGCCTGGAGTGTGGGGGGGAGTGAGACCCAGTACTTC. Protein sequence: CAWSVGGSETQYF.

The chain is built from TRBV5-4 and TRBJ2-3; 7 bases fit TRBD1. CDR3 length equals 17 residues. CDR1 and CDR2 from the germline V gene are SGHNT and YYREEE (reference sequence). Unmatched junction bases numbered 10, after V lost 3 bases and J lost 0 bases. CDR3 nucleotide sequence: TGTGCCAGCAGCTCCAAGACCGGGACAGAGAGCACAGATACGCAGTATTTT. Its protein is CASSSKTGTESTDTQYF. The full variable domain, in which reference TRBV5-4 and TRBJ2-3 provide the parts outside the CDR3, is ETGVTQSPTHLIKTRGQQVTLRCSSQSGHNTVSWYQQALGQGPQFIFQYYREEENGRGNFPPRFSGLQFPNYSSELNVNALELDDSALYLCASSSKTGTESTDTQYFGPGTRLTVL.

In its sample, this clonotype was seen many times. CDR3: CASSAGIVRTEAFF. The DNA for the CDR3 is TGTGCCAGCAGTGCGGGAATTGTAAGAACTGAAGCTTTCTTT. The V and J genes are TRBV6-1 and TRBJ1-1; no clear D gene. The V end lost 4 bases, the J end lost 5 bases, and 14 bases lay between the germline ends. Germline values: CDR1 MNHNS, CDR2 SASEGT. The CDR3 is made up of 14 amino acids.

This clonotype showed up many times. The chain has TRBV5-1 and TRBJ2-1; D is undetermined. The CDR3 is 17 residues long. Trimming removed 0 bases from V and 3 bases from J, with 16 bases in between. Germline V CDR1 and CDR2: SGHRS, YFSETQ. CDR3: CASSLADGRKGYNEQFF. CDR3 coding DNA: TGCGCCAGCAGCTTGGCCGACGGACGGAAGGGCTACAATGAGCAGTTCTTC.

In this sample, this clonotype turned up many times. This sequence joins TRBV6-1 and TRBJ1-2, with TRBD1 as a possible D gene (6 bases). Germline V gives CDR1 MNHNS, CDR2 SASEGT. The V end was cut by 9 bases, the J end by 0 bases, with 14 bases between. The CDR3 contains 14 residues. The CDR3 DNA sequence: TGTGCCAGTCGCGAAGGGGGAGCTAACTATGGCTACACCTTC. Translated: CASREGGANYGYTF.

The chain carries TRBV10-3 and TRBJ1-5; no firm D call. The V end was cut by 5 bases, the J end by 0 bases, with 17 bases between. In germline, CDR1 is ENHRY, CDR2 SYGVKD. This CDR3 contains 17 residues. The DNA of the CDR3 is TGTGCCATCAGTCCCTCCGACAACTCTTATAGCAATCAGCCCCAGCATTTT. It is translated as CAISPSDNSYSNQPQHF.

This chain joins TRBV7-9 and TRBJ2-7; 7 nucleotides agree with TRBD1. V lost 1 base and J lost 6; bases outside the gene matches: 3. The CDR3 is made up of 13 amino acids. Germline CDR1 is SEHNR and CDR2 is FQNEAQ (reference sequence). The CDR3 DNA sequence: TGTGCCAGCAGCTTAGGACAGGGCTTCGAGCAGTACGTC. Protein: CASSLGQGFEQYV.

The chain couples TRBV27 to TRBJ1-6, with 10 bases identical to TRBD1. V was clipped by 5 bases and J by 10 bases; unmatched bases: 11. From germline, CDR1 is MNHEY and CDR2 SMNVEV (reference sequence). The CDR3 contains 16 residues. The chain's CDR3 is CASSESPGTGDSPLHF. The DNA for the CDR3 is TGTGCCAGCAGTGAGTCGCCCGGGACAGGGGACTCACCCCTCCACTTT.

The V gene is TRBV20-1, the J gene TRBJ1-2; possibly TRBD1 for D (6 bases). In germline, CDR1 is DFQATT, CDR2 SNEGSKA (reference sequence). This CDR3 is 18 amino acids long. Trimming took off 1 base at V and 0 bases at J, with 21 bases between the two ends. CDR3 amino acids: CSARGATGPLSANYGYTF. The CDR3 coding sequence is TGCAGTGCTAGAGGAGCGACAGGTCCTCTGTCAGCTAACTATGGCTACACCTTC.

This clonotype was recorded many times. CDR3 in amino acids: CASSPRVNRGGDSPLHF. DNA of the CDR3: TGTGCCAGCAGCCCGAGAGTGAACAGGGGTGGCGATTCACCCCTCCACTTT. J is TRBJ1-6 and V is TRBV11-2; 7 bases fit TRBD1. The CDR3 totals 17 residues. The V gene end was trimmed by 5 bases and the J gene end by 8 bases; junction bases not matched to a gene: 15. Germline lookup yields CDR1 SGHAT and CDR2 FQNNGV.

CDR3 bases: TGCGCCAGCAGCCAAGACCCACTGGCTAGCGGTTCCACAGATACGCAGTATTTT. It yields the protein CASSQDPLASGSTDTQYF. This chain joins TRBV4-3 and TRBJ2-3; TRBD2 matches 7 bases. Per germline, CDR1 LGHNA and CDR2 YSLEER. The CDR3 loop spans 18 amino acids. Trimming removed 0 bases from V and 2 bases from J; junction bases left unmatched: 11.

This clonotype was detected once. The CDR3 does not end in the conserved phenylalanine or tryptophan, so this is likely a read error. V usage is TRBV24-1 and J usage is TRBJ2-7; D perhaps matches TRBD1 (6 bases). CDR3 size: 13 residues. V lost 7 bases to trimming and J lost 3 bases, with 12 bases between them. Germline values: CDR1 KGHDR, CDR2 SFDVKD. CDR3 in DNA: TGTGCCACCAGCGAAACAGGGCGCTACGAGCAGTACTCC. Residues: CATSETGRYEQYS.

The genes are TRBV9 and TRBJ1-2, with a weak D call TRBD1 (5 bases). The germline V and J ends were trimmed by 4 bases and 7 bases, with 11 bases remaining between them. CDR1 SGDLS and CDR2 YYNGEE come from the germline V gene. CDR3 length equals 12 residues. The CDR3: CASSPGGSGYTF. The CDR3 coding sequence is TGTGCCAGCAGCCCGGGGGGTTCTGGCTACACCTTC.

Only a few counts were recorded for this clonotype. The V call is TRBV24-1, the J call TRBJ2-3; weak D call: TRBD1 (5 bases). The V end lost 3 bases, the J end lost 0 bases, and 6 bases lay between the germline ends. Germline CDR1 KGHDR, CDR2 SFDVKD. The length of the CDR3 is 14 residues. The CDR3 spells CATSDQGSTDTQYF. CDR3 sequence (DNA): TGTGCCACCAGTGATCAGGGAAGCACAGATACGCAGTATTTT.

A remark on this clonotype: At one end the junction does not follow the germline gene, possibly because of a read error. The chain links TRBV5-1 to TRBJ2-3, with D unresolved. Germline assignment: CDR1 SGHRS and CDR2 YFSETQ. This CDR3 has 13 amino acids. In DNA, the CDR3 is TGTGCCAGCAGCCTACGGATTGGGGATACGCAGTATTTT. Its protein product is CASSLRIGDTQYF.

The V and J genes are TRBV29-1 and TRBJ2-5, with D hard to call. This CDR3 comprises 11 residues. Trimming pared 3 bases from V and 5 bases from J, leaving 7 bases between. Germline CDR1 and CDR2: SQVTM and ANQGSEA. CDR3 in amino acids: CSVEDPETQYF. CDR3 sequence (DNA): TGCAGCGTTGAGGACCCGGAGACCCAGTACTTC.

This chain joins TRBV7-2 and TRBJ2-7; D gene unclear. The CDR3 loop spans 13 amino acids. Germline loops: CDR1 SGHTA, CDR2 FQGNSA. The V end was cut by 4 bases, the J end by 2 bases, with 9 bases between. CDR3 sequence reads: CASSWQVTYEQYF. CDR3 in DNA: TGTGCCAGCAGCTGGCAGGTCACCTACGAGCAGTACTTC.

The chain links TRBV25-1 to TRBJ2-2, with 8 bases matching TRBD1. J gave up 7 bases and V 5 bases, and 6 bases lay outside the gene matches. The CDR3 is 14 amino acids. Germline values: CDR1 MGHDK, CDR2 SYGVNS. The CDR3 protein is CASSPRTGNGELFF. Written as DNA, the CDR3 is TGTGCCAGCAGTCCCCGGACAGGGAACGGGGAGCTGTTTTTT. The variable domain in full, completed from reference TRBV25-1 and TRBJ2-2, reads EADIYQTPRYLVIGTGKKITLECSQTMGHDKMYWYQQDPGMELHLIHYSYGVNSTEKGDLSSESTVSRIRTEHFPLTLESARPSHTSQYLCASSPRTGNGELFFGEGSRLTVL.